The 13 T cell receptor beta chains below all came from one sample that was sequenced in a study of blood T cell repertoires in COVID-19. Method: immunoSEQ multiplex PCR; TCRdb's copy keeps in-frame clones and lacks some. Of 210,000 or so clones in the sample, about four fifths were seen once. Input material: PBMCs or T cells enriched from blood (not recorded which). The receptor source for this set is a woman aged 50 to 60 who had been exposed to COVID-19.

The chain employs TRBV5-5 and TRBJ1-1; tentatively, D is TRBD1 (6 bases). Germline V gene sequence: CDR1 SGHKS, CDR2 YYEKEE (reference sequence). The V and J ends lost 0 bases and 2 bases respectively, with 14 bases between them. The CDR3 is 16 amino acids. Here the CDR3 reads CASSLEGVTTNTEAFF. CDR3 bases: TGTGCCAGCAGCTTGGAGGGGGTCACAACAAACACTGAAGCTTTCTTT.

V gene TRBV25-1 combines with J gene TRBJ2-1; D remains ambiguous. Germline CDR1 is MGHDK and CDR2 is SYGVNS. CDR3 length equals 12 residues. V lost 3 bases to trimming and J lost 7 bases, with 7 bases between them. In DNA form, the CDR3 reads TGTGCCAGCAGTGAGAGGAGAAATGAGCAGTTCTTC. Encoded protein: CASSERRNEQFF.

The V and J genes are TRBV30 and TRBJ2-1; TRBD2 is a possible D gene (6 bases). The CDR3 consists of 13 residues. Deletions cut 0 bases from V and 10 bases from J, with 13 bases between. Germline values: CDR1 GTSNPN, CDR2 SVGIG (reference sequence). The CDR3 DNA reads TGTGCCTGGAGTGTAAATAGTGCGGGGGAGCAGTTCTTC. It is translated as CAWSVNSAGEQFF.

The chain carries TRBV12-3 or TRBV12-4 and TRBJ2-3; D call uncertain. The CDR3 runs to 13 residues. Trimming removed 3 bases at V and 0 bases at J, with 4 bases between. In DNA form, the CDR3 reads TGTGCCAGCAGTTTGAGGAGCACAGATACGCAGTATTTT. It encodes CASSLRSTDTQYF.

The sample holds one count of this clone. The CDR3 region is CASRGAGQGPDTQYF. For the CDR3, the DNA is TGTGCCAGCAGGGGTGCGGGACAGGGGCCAGATACGCAGTATTTT. The chain has TRBV5-6 and TRBJ2-3; 10 bases agree with TRBD1. The germline V gene has CDR1 SGHDT and CDR2 YYEEEE. V shed 5 bases and J 4 bases; nucleotides not matched to a gene: 7. CDR3 length equals 15 residues. Based on the CDR3 plus reference TRBV5-6 and TRBJ2-3, the full variable domain is DAGVTQSPTHLIKTRGQQVTLRCSPKSGHDTVSWYQQALGQGPQFIFQYYEEEERQRGNFPDRFSGHQFPNYSSELNVNALLLGDSALYLCASRGAGQGPDTQYFGPGTRLTVL.

The genes are TRBV19 and TRBJ1-5; D remains unclear. With 1 base removed from V and 0 bases from J, the gap between germline ends came to 7 bases. Germline assignment: CDR1 LNHDA and CDR2 SQIVND (reference sequence). The CDR3 is made up of 15 amino acids. CDR3 region: CASSIARNSNQPQHF. The CDR3 coding sequence is TGTGCCAGTAGTATAGCCAGGAATAGCAATCAGCCCCAGCATTTT.

This clone came up a few times. CDR3 sequence (DNA): TGTGCCATCCCCCCCGGGGACAGGCCCACTGAAGCTTTCTTT. Translated: CAIPPGDRPTEAFF. The gene calls are TRBV7-2 and TRBJ1-1; TRBD1 matches at 8 bases. The CDR3 extends over 14 amino acids. With 10 bases clipped from V and 4 bases from J, the junction kept 11 bases outside the gene matches. Per the germline V gene, CDR1 is SGHTA and CDR2 is FQGNSA.

The chain carries TRBV9 and TRBJ1-4, with 8 positions matching TRBD1. This CDR3 spans 15 amino acids. V was clipped by 4 bases and J by 7 bases; unmatched bases: 9. Germline CDR1 reads SGDLS; CDR2 reads YYNGEE. CDR3 DNA sequence: TGTGCCAGCAGCTCCCAGGGGGCGCGCGGTGAAAAACTGTTTTTT. Translated, it gives CASSSQGARGEKLFF.

V gene TRBV5-1 combines with J gene TRBJ2-1; a possible D gene is TRBD2 (6 bases). Per germline, CDR1 SGHRS and CDR2 YFSETQ. The CDR3 runs 15 residues. Trimming stripped 3 bases from V and 2 bases from J, with 12 bases between. The CDR3 nucleotides are TGCGCCAGCAGCTCCGGGACTGGCGCCTACAATGAGCAGTTCTTC. This gives the protein CASSSGTGAYNEQFF.

The V and J genes are TRBV6-5 and TRBJ1-1; D is uncertain. The V end lost 11 bases, the J end lost 0 bases, and 10 bases lay between the germline ends. The length of the CDR3 is 12 residues. Germline lookup yields CDR1 MNHEY and CDR2 SVGAGI. CDR3 amino acids: CAATPMNTEAFF. CDR3 nucleotides: TGTGCCGCGACTCCCATGAACACTGAAGCTTTCTTT.

J is TRBJ1-1 and V is TRBV12-3 or TRBV12-4; D uncertain. This CDR3 has 13 amino acids. V gave up 6 bases and J gave up 10 bases, with 18 bases separating them. The CDR3, as DNA: TGTGCCAGCAGCCAGACGTCCCGGAGGGCAGCTTTCTTT. This codes for CASSQTSRRAAFF.

This clone was counted a few times. The V and J genes are TRBV28 and TRBJ2-7, with TRBD2 as a possible D gene (5 bases). Germline loops: CDR1 MDHEN, CDR2 SYDVKM. This CDR3 comprises 12 residues. Trimming pared 2 bases from V and 6 bases from J, leaving 8 bases between. CDR3 in amino acids: CASSLGEIEQYF. For the CDR3, the DNA is TGTGCCAGCAGTTTAGGGGAGATCGAGCAGTACTTC.

For this clone: The sample has other DNA sequences that encode this CDR3 too. This sequence joins TRBV6-2 or TRBV6-3 and TRBJ2-5; TRBD2 agrees at 9 bases. Germline CDR1 is MNHEY and CDR2 is SVGEGT. V shed 0 bases, J shed 4 bases, and the junction held 3 bases outside the gene matches. The length of the CDR3 is 15 residues. CDR3 loop: CASSYSSGGTETQYF. The CDR3 nucleotides are TGTGCCAGCAGTTACTCGAGCGGGGGGACAGAGACCCAGTACTTC.